This T cell receptor beta chain appears in the sequencing data of a study of blood T cell repertoires in COVID-19 (dated by TCRdb to about 2020). About the full investigation: Samples covering the acute and convalescent phases of COVID-19 were provided by collaborators in the United States, Italy and Spain. The material from the prospective study consisted of cDNA or gDNA derived from T cells, B-cell-depleted T cells, or PBMCs. Subjects who had been exposed to COVID-19, were actively infected with it, or had recovered from it provided the deeply sampled blood TCRbeta repertoires that made up the dataset. A freely available public database, intended as a resource for researchers studying the immune response to SARS-CoV-2, is where the repertoires were released. The samples were drawn from the first 160 participants of the ongoing ImmuneRACE study and from roughly 1,300 subjects provided by 6 global collaborators. The sample metadata nearly always contained a de-identified subject ID, COVID-19 status, age in years and sex. Where available, HLA class I and class II types were obtained from metadata supplied by the sample provider rather than from assay-based typing.

On the study overall, not on this receptor specifically: The quantity of clinical and demographic metadata differed by source and by participant and was supplied without curation.

This clone was seen once. The antigen it binds to is not known. Base qualities are not at hand, and no much larger clone is one base apart. TCRbeta CDR3 regions were amplified from genomic DNA by means of the immunoSEQ Assay, a bias-controlled multiplex PCR. The original methods were these. Within the assay, amplification of reference gene primers was used to estimate how many nucleated cells each sample contained. To quantify the absolute abundance of each unique TCRbeta CDR3 rearrangement, sequence reads were collapsed and filtered. For each sample, productive Simpson clonality was calculated as the square root of Simpson's diversity index over productive rearrangements. TCRdb's version of the immuneACCESS table is confined to in-frame rearrangements and falls short of the full clone set. An unresolved V gene accounts for under half of the shortfall where checked; the remainder is of unknown origin. V and J calls and clone size come straight from that table; D and trimming were deduced from the DNA. This sample lists about 49,000 clones; 84% were detected once. Around 1.4% of the sample is in the top ten clones.

Collaborating institutions collected whole blood in K2EDTA tubes following their own protocols. Collaborator samples were shipped for TCRbeta analysis as frozen whole blood, isolated PBMCs, or DNA extracted from either sample type. Sequenced material: peripheral blood. This TCR was sampled from a man aged 50-59 years with acute or convalescent COVID-19.

The DNA is TGTGCCAGCAGCCGGGACAGCCCAACTAATGAAAAACTGTTTTTT. This translates into CASSRDSPTNEKLFF. The sequence joins TRBV7-9 to TRBJ1-4; TRBD1 lines up with 7 middle nucleotides. V ends up 5 bases short and J 0 bases short, with an unmatched junction base count of 3. The CDR3 goes from the cysteine to the phenylalanine over 15 residues. Solely the CDR3 DNA is kept, with 45 bases framed from the first base. As encoded in the germline V gene (reference sequence), CDR1 is SEHNR while CDR2 is FQNEAQ.